The clone carrying this T cell receptor (beta chain) was detected ten times or more. Its antigen remains unknown. These data originate in a study of CD8 T cells in ankylosing spondylitis. Study-level results: Matched synovial fluid from ankylosing spondylitis patients was reported to be enriched for disease-linked clones.

The CDR3 spans 14 residues. Trimming removed 5 bases from V and 1 base from J, with 11 bases in between. MiXCR, applied by TCRdb to the 5' RACE reads, yields one record per CDR3 protein. Among some 140,000 distinct CDR3 sequences listed, 5.5% to 7.5% were seen once. Sequencing used blood, either unsorted or a sorted T cell fraction (not recorded which). This chain links TRBV12-3 or TRBV12-4 with TRBJ2-5, with D possibly being TRBD1 (5 bases). This TCR derives from a female donor with ankylosing spondylitis or in good health (not recorded which). The CDR3 DNA reads TGTGCCAGCAGTCCGACAGTTCCCCAAGAGACCCAGTACTTC. Its protein product is CASSPTVPQETQYF.